This T cell receptor beta chain appears in the sequencing data of a study of blood T cell repertoires in COVID-19. Background on the study: COVID-19 samples, acute and convalescent, were from the United States, Italy and Spain. Sources were T cells, B-cell-depleted T cells, or PBMCs; the material itself was cDNA or gDNA.

The study assigned cohorts using participant-reported clinical history. This CDR3 has 14 residues. Germline trimming cut 6 bases from V and 2 bases from J; bases unmatched to any gene: 4. Germline CDR1 SNHLY, CDR2 FYNNEI. In the authors' workflow: Estimated nucleated cell counts came from reference gene primer amplification. The repertoire was sequenced with immunoSEQ multiplex PCR; TCRdb's copy has only in-frame clones and lacks some. For V, J and clone size, that table is used; D and trimming come from the DNA. Among approximately 480,000 clones listed, roughly nine tenths were seen once. The rearrangement joins TRBV2 to TRBJ2-5; 9 nucleotides agree with TRBD1. The receptor was derived from a woman between 18 and 30 years old who had recovered from COVID-19. Source material: PBMCs or T cells enriched from blood (not recorded which). CDR3 residues: CASRLGQGQETQYF. In nucleotides, the CDR3 is TGTGCCAGCAGGCTGGGACAGGGTCAAGAGACCCAGTACTTC.